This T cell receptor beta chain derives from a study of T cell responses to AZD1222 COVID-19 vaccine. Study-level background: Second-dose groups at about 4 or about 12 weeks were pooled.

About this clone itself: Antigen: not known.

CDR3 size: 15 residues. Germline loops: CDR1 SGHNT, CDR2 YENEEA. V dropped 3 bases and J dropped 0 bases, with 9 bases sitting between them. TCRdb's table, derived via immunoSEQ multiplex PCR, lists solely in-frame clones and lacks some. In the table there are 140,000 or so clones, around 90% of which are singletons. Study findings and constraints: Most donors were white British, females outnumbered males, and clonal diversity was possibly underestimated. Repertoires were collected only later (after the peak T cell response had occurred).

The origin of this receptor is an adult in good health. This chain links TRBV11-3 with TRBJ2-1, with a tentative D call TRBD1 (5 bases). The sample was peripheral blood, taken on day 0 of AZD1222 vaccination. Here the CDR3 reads CASSFGHRSYNEQFF. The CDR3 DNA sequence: TGTGCCAGCAGCTTTGGACACCGCTCCTACAATGAGCAGTTCTTC.